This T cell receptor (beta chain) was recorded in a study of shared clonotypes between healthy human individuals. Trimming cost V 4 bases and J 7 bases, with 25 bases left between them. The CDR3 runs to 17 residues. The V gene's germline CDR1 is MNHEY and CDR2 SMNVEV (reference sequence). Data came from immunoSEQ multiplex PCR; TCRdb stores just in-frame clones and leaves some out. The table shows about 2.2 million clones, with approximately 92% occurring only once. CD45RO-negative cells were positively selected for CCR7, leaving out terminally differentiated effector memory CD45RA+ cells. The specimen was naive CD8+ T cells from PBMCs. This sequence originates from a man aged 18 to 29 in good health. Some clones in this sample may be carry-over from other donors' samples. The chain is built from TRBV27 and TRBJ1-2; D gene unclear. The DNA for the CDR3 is TGTGCCAGCAGTTCATATCGTGGCCGCGAGGTCGCTAGTGGCTACACCTTC. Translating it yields CASSSYRGREVASGYTF.